These T cell receptor beta chains were read from a single sample in a study of cytomegalovirus exposure and HLA in healthy donors. Measured with immunoSEQ multiplex PCR; TCRdb has only the in-frame clones, and not every one. The table includes tens of thousands of clones, 94% detected once. The source material was PBMCs. These receptors all come from a man between 18 and 35 years old in good health and CMV-seropositive. Each CDR3 is given without its conserved first and last residue. A D gene is named only where the DNA matches it firmly. Size values are once, few and many counts, or a class for expanded clones, and some rows have none.

clone_size | d_call | j_call | v_call | cdr3_aa
- | TRBD1 | TRBJ1-6 | TRBV6-1 | ASSAGTGINSPLH
- | - | TRBJ2-7 | TRBV6-1 | ASSESRVEQY
- | - | TRBJ2-6 | TRBV7-6 | ASTSQGSGANVLT
- | - | TRBJ1-2 | TRBV9 | ASSPGQGHYGYT
- | - | TRBJ2-5 | TRBV7-9 | ASSLAVETQY
- | - | TRBJ2-2 | TRBV7-3 | ASSKNSAGELF
- | - | TRBJ1-2 | TRBV29-1 | SVEEGGPYGYT
- | TRBD1 | TRBJ1-4 | TRBV28 | ASSLYRGGEKLF
- | TRBD1 | TRBJ1-2 | TRBV28 | ASSFGQGYVRVGGYT
- | - | TRBJ2-1 | TRBV7-8 | ASSRDSSYNEQF
- | TRBD2 | TRBJ2-3 | TRBV18 | ASSPPLAASTDTQY
once | - | TRBJ2-7 | TRBV19 | ASSTSGVRYEQY